The 5 T cell receptor beta chains listed next were all sequenced from one sample in a study of cytomegalovirus exposure and HLA in healthy donors. PCR primers comprised 60 Vbeta and 13 Jbeta primers. The assay was immunoSEQ multiplex PCR, and TCRdb's table has in-frame clones only and misses some. The table shows over 80,000 clones, with around 73% occurring only once. Material for sequencing was PBMCs. These receptor sequences come from a man between 40 and 49 years old in good health and CMV-seronegative.

The sample holds many counts of this clone. The J gene is TRBJ2-3, the V gene TRBV2; 9 nucleotides line up with TRBD2. Germline lookup yields CDR1 SNHLY and CDR2 FYNNEI. This CDR3 region has 13 residues. The junction had 2 bases not matched to a gene; V was cut back by 7 bases and J by 3 bases. The chain's CDR3 is CASTSGITDTQYF. CDR3 coding DNA: TGTGCCAGCACTAGCGGGATTACAGATACGCAGTATTTT.

CDR3 amino acids: CASSLEFQIYEQYF. The CDR3 DNA reads TGTGCCAGCAGCTTAGAGTTTCAGATCTACGAGCAGTACTTC. The chain links TRBV7-2 to TRBJ2-7; no clear D. The CDR3 sequence is 14 residues long. The germline V gene encodes CDR1 SGHTA and CDR2 FQGNSA. Trimming removed 1 base from V and 3 bases from J, with 10 bases in between.

The chain joins TRBV10-3 to TRBJ1-5; 7 bases are shared with TRBD1. CDR3 size: 14 residues. The junction had 3 bases not matched to a gene; V was cut back by 3 bases and J by 4 bases. Germline lookup yields CDR1 ENHRY and CDR2 SYGVKD. CDR3 in amino acids: CAISEGGGNQPQHF. Here the CDR3 DNA reads TGTGCCATCAGTGAAGGGGGCGGAAATCAGCCCCAGCATTTT.

The CDR3 spells CATSTGGTQPQHF. CDR3 nucleotides: TGTGCCACCAGCACAGGGGGGACTCAGCCCCAGCATTTT. V gene TRBV15 combines with J gene TRBJ1-5; 7 bases are a match to TRBD1. The V gene end was trimmed by 4 bases and the J gene end by 6 bases; junction bases not matched to a gene: 3. The CDR3 consists of 13 residues. Looked up from germline, CDR1 is LNHNV and CDR2 is YYDKDF (reference sequence).

This clone was recorded only once. The chain has TRBV7-8 and TRBJ1-5; 7 bases fit TRBD1. J gave up 4 bases and V 1 base, and 4 bases lay outside the gene matches. In germline, CDR1 is SGHVS, CDR2 FQNEAQ. CDR3 size: 15 residues. This CDR3 reads CASSLGTGNNQPQHF. The CDR3 nucleotides read TGTGCCAGCAGCTTAGGGACAGGAAATAATCAGCCCCAGCATTTT.